This passage covers 15 T cell receptor beta chains from one sample sequenced in a study of shared clonotypes between healthy human individuals. Clones were sequenced by immunoSEQ multiplex PCR, and TCRdb holds only the in-frame ones, with some missing. The sample contains nearly 1,000,000 clones, over 60% of which appear only once. Sequences were obtained from memory CD4+ T cells sorted from blood. As to subset: CD45RA-negative fraction. These receptors were obtained from a man younger than 35 in good health.

The genes are TRBV5-4 and TRBJ1-2; TRBD1 agrees at 8 bases. This CDR3 is 14 amino acids long. In germline, CDR1 is SGHNT, CDR2 YYREEE (reference sequence). With 5 bases clipped from V and 6 bases from J, the junction kept 9 bases outside the gene matches. The CDR3 DNA is TGTGCCAGCAGGGTCGTCCAGGGGGCAGATGGCTACACCTTC. Translation: CASRVVQGADGYTF. Full variable domain (remainder filled in from reference TRBV5-4 and TRBJ1-2): ETGVTQSPTHLIKTRGQQVTLRCSSQSGHNTVSWYQQALGQGPQFIFQYYREEENGRGNFPPRFSGLQFPNYSSELNVNALELDDSALYLCASRVVQGADGYTFGSGTRLTVV.

On this clone: A read error likely explains this, since a far larger clone differs by one base. No conserved phenylalanine or tryptophan is present at the end of the CDR3, so a read error is the likely explanation. V is TRBV5-1 and J is TRBJ2-7; possibly TRBD1 for D (5 bases). V was clipped by 0 bases and J by 9 bases, with 19 bases between them. The CDR3 runs to 15 residues. Looked up from germline, CDR1 is SGHRS and CDR2 is YFSETQ. CDR3 nucleotide sequence: TGCGCCAGCAGCTTGGGTACACCATCAACCCAGGGGCAGTACCTC. It codes for CASSLGTPSTQGQYL.

This clone showed up just once. This chain links TRBV29-1 with TRBJ2-3; TRBD2 matches at 7 bases. This CDR3 is 15 amino acids long. V lost 5 bases, J lost 2 bases, and 10 bases stayed unmatched. Germline loops: CDR1 SQVTM, CDR2 ANQGSEA. CDR3 DNA sequence: TGCAGCGTTCCCGGAAGGCGGGACTACACAGATACGCAGTATTTT. It is translated as CSVPGRRDYTDTQYF.

The rearrangement uses TRBV10-3 and TRBJ1-6; no clear D. This CDR3 spans 14 amino acids. Between the trimmed V and J ends, which lost 4 bases and 6 bases, there was a span of 10 bases. The V gene's germline CDR1 is ENHRY and CDR2 SYGVKD. The CDR3 nucleotides read TGTGCCATCAGTGTCGGGCAGGTTAATTCACCCCTCCACTTT. This sequence encodes CAISVGQVNSPLHF.

The chain carries TRBV2 and TRBJ1-6; TRBD1 matches at 8 bases. The germline V gene has CDR1 SNHLY and CDR2 FYNNEI. CDR3 length: 15 residues. With 6 bases clipped from V and 10 bases from J, the junction kept 11 bases outside the gene matches. The CDR3 protein is CASRGSKTGVSPLHF. DNA of the CDR3: TGTGCCAGCAGGGGCAGTAAGACAGGGGTGTCACCCCTCCACTTT.

This chain joins TRBV15 and TRBJ2-3; 7 nucleotides match TRBD2. This CDR3 is 15 amino acids long. Germline V gives CDR1 LNHNV, CDR2 YYDKDF (reference sequence). Trimming removed 3 bases from V and 0 bases from J; junction bases left unmatched: 3. CDR3 sequence (DNA): TGTGCCACCAGCAGTTTCGGGGGGAGCACAGATACGCAGTATTTT. It translates to CATSSFGGSTDTQYF.

This clone was observed a handful of times. The rearrangement uses TRBV19 and TRBJ2-5; 7 bases are a match to TRBD1. Germline-derived CDR1 and CDR2 are LNHDA and SQIVND (reference sequence). The CDR3 is 14 amino acids. The J segment lost 5 bases and the V segment lost 6 bases, leaving 9 bases of the junction unmatched. This chain's CDR3 is CASSPTGFYETQYF. The CDR3 bases are TGTGCCAGTAGCCCGACAGGGTTTTACGAGACCCAGTACTTC.

There are many counts of this clone. Germline and junction disagree at one end, which may indicate a read error. The CDR3 nucleotides read TGTGCCAGCAACTTAAGGGCTAGCGGGAGTGATGAGCAGTTCTTC. It translates to CASNLRASGSDEQFF. V and J are TRBV7-8 and TRBJ2-1; 10 nucleotides line up with TRBD2. The V gene's germline CDR1 is SGHVS and CDR2 FQNEAQ. This CDR3 spans 15 amino acids.

The chain has TRBV6-1 and TRBJ2-7, with D unclear. The CDR3 has 14 residues. Germline-derived CDR1 and CDR2 are MNHNS and SASEGT. Trimming pared 7 bases from V and 0 bases from J, leaving 13 bases between. CDR3 DNA sequence: TGTGCCAGCATTCAACGGTCGTTCTCCTACGAGCAGTACTTC. This sequence encodes CASIQRSFSYEQYF.

V usage is TRBV5-1 and J usage is TRBJ2-2; 13 bases map to TRBD2. Germline trimming cut 3 bases from V and 9 bases from J; bases unmatched to any gene: 5. This CDR3 region has 15 residues. In germline, CDR1 is SGHRS, CDR2 YFSETQ. This chain's CDR3 is CASSSGTSGVRELFF. CDR3 DNA: TGCGCCAGCAGCTCCGGGACTAGCGGGGTCAGGGAGCTGTTTTTT.

The V call is TRBV7-2, the J call TRBJ2-7; maybe TRBD2 (5 bases). Per germline, CDR1 SGHTA and CDR2 FQGNSA. Trimming pared 5 bases from V and 4 bases from J, leaving 12 bases between. This CDR3 has 13 residues. Here the CDR3 DNA reads TGTGCCAGCAGCACTAGGACTGGGTACGAGCAGTACTTC. This gives the protein CASSTRTGYEQYF.

A note on this clone: Other DNA sequences from this sample encode an identical CDR3 as well. The chain couples TRBV11-3 to TRBJ1-6; D is undetermined. Trimming cost V 0 bases and J 9 bases, with 6 bases left between them. The CDR3 is made up of 13 amino acids. CDR1 SGHNT and CDR2 YENEEA come from the germline V gene. The DNA for the CDR3 is TGTGCCAGCAGCTTAGATCTGAGTTCACCCCTCCACTTT. Translating it yields CASSLDLSSPLHF.

This chain connects TRBV6-1 to TRBJ2-7, with no clear D. Looked up from germline, CDR1 is MNHNS and CDR2 is SASEGT. Between the trimmed V and J ends, which lost 2 bases and 7 bases, there was a span of 9 bases. This CDR3 is 12 amino acids long. The CDR3 DNA follows: TGTGCCAGCAGTGAACAATACGGGGAGCAGTACTTC. It yields the protein CASSEQYGEQYF.

About this clone: The identical CDR3 is also encoded by other nucleotide sequences in the sample. The V and J genes are TRBV18 and TRBJ1-5; TRBD1 aligns across 7 bases. Looked up from germline, CDR1 is KGHSH and CDR2 is LQKENI. V lost 3 bases, J lost 1 base, and 3 bases stayed unmatched. CDR3 length: 15 amino acids. As DNA, the CDR3 is TGTGCCAGCTCACCTGGACAGGTCAGCAATCAGCCCCAGCATTTT. Protein sequence: CASSPGQVSNQPQHF.

V and J are TRBV9 and TRBJ1-6; no firm D call. CDR1 and CDR2 from the germline V gene are SGDLS and YYNGEE. V dropped 4 bases and J dropped 2 bases, with 7 bases sitting between them. This CDR3 has 14 amino acids. The CDR3 reads CASSPDAYNSPLHF. In DNA, the CDR3 is TGTGCCAGCAGCCCGGACGCCTATAATTCACCCCTCCACTTT.